These 9 T cell receptor beta chains originate from one sample sequenced in a study of CD8+CD57+ T cells in acquired aplastic anemia. It was patients with CD8+CD57+ cell expansion by flow cytometry who were chosen for sequencing. Genomic DNA served as template for TCR beta VDJ and CDR3 profiling. TCRdb passed the reads through MiXCR, listing each CDR3 protein once. The sample shows 150,000 to 200,000 distinct CDR3 sequences, around 48% of them seen only once. The sample was sorted CD4+, CD8+, or CD8+CD57+ T cells (not recorded which) from PBMCs. These receptor sequences come from a human donor with aplastic anemia.

This clonotype was detected a few times. The V call is TRBV28, the J call TRBJ2-5, with a possible D match to TRBD1 (5 bases). The CDR3 is 13 amino acids. The V gene lost 7 bases and the J gene lost 10 bases, with 19 bases spanning the gap. Germline-derived CDR1 and CDR2 are MDHEN and SYDVKM. This CDR3 is CASKGKAGVVQYF. Here the CDR3 DNA reads TGTGCCAGCAAGGGGAAGGCAGGAGTAGTCCAGTACTTC.

In this sample, this clonotype turned up many times. V and J are TRBV10-3 and TRBJ1-1; possible D gene TRBD1, 5 bases. Trimming cost V 9 bases and J 8 bases, with 13 bases left between them. The germline CDR1 and CDR2 sequences are ENHRY and SYGVKD. The length of the CDR3 is 11 residues. DNA of the CDR3: TGTGCCATTTACGAATGGGGGGAAGCTTTCTTT. Translated: CAIYEWGEAFF.

The chain has TRBV2 and TRBJ1-4, with D unclear. CDR3 length equals 13 residues. CDR1 and CDR2 from the germline V gene are SNHLY and FYNNEI. Trimming pared 2 bases from V and 7 bases from J, leaving 8 bases between. The CDR3 here is CASSEKGSEKLFF. The CDR3 bases are TGTGCCAGCAGTGAAAAGGGAAGTGAAAAACTGTTTTTT.

This chain joins TRBV12-3 or TRBV12-4 and TRBJ1-6; D gene ambiguous. CDR3 length: 14 amino acids. The V gene lost 6 bases and the J gene lost 7 bases, with 13 bases spanning the gap. CDR3 sequence (DNA): TGTGCCAGCAGCTCCCGTACAGAAAATTCACCCCTCCACTTT. Encoded protein: CASSSRTENSPLHF.

The DNA for the CDR3 is TGTGCCAGCAGCTCCTTCGGACCAGGCACAGGTCAGACCCAGTACTTC. This sequence encodes CASSSFGPGTGQTQYF. This rearrangement joins TRBV6-2 or TRBV6-3 to TRBJ2-5, with a tentative D call TRBD1 (5 bases). Per germline, CDR1 MNHEY and CDR2 SVGEGT. With 6 bases removed from V and 6 bases from J, the gap between germline ends came to 23 bases. This CDR3 spans 16 amino acids.

In regard to this clonotype: Since a much larger clone is just one base distant, this may be a read error. The chain recombines TRBV6-5 with TRBJ1-2, with D tentatively TRBD1 (5 bases). CDR1 MNHEY and CDR2 SVGAGI come from the germline V gene. There are 14 residues in the CDR3. CDR3 sequence (DNA): TGTGCCAGCAGTTTTCAGGGAGGTAACTGTGGCTACACCTTC. This translates into CASSFQGGNCGYTF.

In this sample, this clonotype turned up a few times. The chain carries TRBV25-1 and TRBJ2-3; tentatively, D is TRBD2 (5 bases). The ends were cut back, 8 bases at V and 4 bases at J, with 13 bases in the middle. CDR3 size: 13 residues. The germline V gene encodes CDR1 MGHDK and CDR2 SYGVNS. CDR3 region: CASGGNSADTQYF. The CDR3 DNA reads as TGTGCCAGCGGTGGCAATAGCGCAGATACGCAGTATTTT.

This clonotype occurred once. CDR3 in amino acids: CASNSQGDRWDYGYTF. The CDR3 DNA is TGTGCCAGCAACTCACAGGGTGATCGTTGGGACTATGGCTACACCTTC. The chain is built from TRBV9 and TRBJ1-2; the D gene is possibly TRBD1 (6 bases). This CDR3 is 16 amino acids long. The germline V gene encodes CDR1 SGDLS and CDR2 YYNGEE. Trimming left V 6 bases short and J 3 bases short, with 21 bases between.

This clonotype was counted at least ten times. V usage is TRBV19 and J usage is TRBJ1-2, with 12 bases fitting TRBD1. Germline CDR1 and CDR2: LNHDA and SQIVND (reference sequence). The CDR3 sequence is 13 residues long. Trimming cost V 8 bases and J 4 bases; bases outside gene matches: 2. The DNA of the CDR3 is TGTGCCAGTGGGGACAGGGGGCCCTATGGCTACACCTTC. Its protein is CASGDRGPYGYTF.